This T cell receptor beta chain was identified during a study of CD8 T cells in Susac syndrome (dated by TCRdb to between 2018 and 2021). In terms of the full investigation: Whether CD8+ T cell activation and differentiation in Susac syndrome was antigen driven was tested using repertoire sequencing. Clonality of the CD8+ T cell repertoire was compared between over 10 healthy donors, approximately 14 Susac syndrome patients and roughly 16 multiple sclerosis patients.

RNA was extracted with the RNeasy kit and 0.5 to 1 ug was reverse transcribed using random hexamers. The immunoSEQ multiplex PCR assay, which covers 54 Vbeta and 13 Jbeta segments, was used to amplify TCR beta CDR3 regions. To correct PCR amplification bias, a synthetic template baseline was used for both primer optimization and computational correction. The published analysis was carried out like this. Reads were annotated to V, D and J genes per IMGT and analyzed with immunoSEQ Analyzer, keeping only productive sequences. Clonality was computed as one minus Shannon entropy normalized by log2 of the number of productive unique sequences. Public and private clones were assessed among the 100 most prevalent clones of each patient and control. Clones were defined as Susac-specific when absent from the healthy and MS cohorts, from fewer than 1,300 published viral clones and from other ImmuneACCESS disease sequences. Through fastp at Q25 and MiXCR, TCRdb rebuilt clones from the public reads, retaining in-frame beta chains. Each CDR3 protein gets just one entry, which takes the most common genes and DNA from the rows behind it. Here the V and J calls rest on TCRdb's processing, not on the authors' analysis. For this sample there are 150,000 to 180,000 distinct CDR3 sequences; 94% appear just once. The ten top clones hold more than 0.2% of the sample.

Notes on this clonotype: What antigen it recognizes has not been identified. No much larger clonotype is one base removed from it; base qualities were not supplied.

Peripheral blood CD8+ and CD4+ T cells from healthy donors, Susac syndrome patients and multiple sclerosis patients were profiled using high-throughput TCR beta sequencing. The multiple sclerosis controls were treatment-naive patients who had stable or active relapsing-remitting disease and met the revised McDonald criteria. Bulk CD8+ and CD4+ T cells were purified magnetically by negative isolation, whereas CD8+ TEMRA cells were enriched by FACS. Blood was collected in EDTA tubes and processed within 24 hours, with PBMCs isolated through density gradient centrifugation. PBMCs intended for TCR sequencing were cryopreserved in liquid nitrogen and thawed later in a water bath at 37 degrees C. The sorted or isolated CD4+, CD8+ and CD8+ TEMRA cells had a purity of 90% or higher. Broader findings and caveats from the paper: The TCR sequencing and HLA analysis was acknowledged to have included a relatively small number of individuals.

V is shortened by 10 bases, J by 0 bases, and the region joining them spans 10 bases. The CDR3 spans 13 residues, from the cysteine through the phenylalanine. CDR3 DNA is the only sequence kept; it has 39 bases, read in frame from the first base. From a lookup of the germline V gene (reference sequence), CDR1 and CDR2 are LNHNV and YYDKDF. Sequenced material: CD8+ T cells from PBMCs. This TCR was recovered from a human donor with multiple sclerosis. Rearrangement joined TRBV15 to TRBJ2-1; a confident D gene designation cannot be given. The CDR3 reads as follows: CAIQESSYNEQFF. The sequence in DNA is TGTGCCATTCAAGAAAGCTCCTACAATGAGCAGTTCTTC.